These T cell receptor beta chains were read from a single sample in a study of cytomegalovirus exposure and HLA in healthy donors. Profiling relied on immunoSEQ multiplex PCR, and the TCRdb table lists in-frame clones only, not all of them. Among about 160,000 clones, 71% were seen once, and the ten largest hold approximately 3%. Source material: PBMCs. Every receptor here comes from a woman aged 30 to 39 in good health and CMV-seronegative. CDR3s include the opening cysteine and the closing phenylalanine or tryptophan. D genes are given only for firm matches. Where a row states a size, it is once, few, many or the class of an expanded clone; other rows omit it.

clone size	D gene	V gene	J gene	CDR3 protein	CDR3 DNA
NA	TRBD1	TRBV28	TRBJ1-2	CASSLVTGGDPANYGYTF	TGTGCCAGCAGTTTAGTCACAGGGGGCGACCCGGCTAACTATGGCTACACCTTC
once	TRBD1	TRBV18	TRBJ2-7	CASSPGTGVAYEQYF	TGTGCCAGCTCACCCGGGACAGGGGTTGCCTACGAGCAGTACTTC
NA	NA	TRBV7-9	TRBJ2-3	CASSLGLVVTDTQYF	TGTGCCAGCAGCTTAGGACTAGTGGTCACAGATACGCAGTATTTT
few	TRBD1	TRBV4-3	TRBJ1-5	CASSRGPYRGASNQPQHF	TGCGCCAGCAGCCGGGGGCCATACAGGGGTGCTAGCAATCAGCCCCAGCATTTT
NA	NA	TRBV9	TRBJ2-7	CASSPGRPRRDEQYF	TGTGCCAGCAGCCCGGGCCGTCCGAGGAGGGACGAGCAGTACTTC
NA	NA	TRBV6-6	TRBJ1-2	CASRTDPGFYGYTF	TGTGCCAGCAGGACAGATCCAGGGTTTTATGGCTACACCTTC
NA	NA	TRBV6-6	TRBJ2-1	CASSQVAGGYNEQFF	TGTGCCAGCAGCCAGGTGGCAGGGGGGTACAATGAGCAGTTCTTC
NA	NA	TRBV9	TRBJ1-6	CASSPQEDSPLHF	TGTGCCAGCAGCCCGCAGGAGGACTCACCCCTCCACTTT
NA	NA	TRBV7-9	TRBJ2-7	CASSLTAVYEQYF	TGTGCCAGCAGCTTGACGGCGGTCTACGAGCAGTACTTC
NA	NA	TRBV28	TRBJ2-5	CASSLGGSYQETQYF	TGTGCCAGCAGTTTGGGGGGATCTTACCAAGAGACCCAGTACTTC
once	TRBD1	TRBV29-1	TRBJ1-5	CSVVDRGSGNQPQHF	TGCAGCGTGGTGGACAGGGGATCGGGCAATCAGCCCCAGCATTTT
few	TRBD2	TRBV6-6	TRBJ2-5	CASRPGTSETQYF	TGTGCCAGCAGACCCGGGACTAGCGAGACCCAGTACTTC
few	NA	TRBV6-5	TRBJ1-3	CASRHTGTNTIYF	TGTGCCAGCAGGCACACAGGGACCAACACCATATATTTT
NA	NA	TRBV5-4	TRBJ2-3	CASSHGTKNTDTQYF	TGTGCCAGCAGCCATGGGACAAAGAATACAGATACGCAGTATTTT
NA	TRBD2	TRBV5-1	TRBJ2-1	CASSLAGTTSGNEQFF	TGCGCCAGCAGCTTGGCCGGGACCACTAGCGGCAATGAGCAGTTCTTC
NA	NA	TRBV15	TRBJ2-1	CATSRDGGPVDEQFF	TGTGCCACCAGCAGAGATGGGGGCCCTGTGGATGAGCAGTTCTTC
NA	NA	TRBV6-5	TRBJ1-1	CASRAGRGTEAFF	TGTGCCAGCAGGGCCGGAAGGGGGACTGAAGCTTTCTTT
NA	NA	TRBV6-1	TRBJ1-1	CASSELGGQATEAFF	TGTGCCAGCAGTGAGTTGGGGGGGCAGGCCACTGAAGCTTTCTTT
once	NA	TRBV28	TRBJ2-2	CATDRGDTGELFF	TGTGCCACCGACCGCGGGGACACCGGGGAGCTGTTTTTT
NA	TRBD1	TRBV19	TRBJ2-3	CASSIVPGGFPDTQYF	TGTGCCAGTAGTATAGTCCCAGGGGGCTTCCCAGATACGCAGTATTTT
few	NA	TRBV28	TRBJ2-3	CASTRGRNTQYF	TGTGCCAGCACTCGAGGCCGGAATACGCAGTATTTT
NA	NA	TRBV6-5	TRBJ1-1	CASSNTQGTEAFF	TGTGCCAGCAGTAATACTCAGGGCACTGAAGCTTTCTTT
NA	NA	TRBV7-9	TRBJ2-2	CASGPPGTGELFF	TGTGCCAGCGGCCCGCCGGGCACCGGGGAGCTGTTTTTT
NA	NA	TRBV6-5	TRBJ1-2	CASSYQGTYGYPF	TGTGCCAGCAGTTATCAGGGCACCTATGGCTACCCCTTC
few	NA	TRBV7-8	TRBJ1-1	CASSLEWDIEAFF	TGTGCCAGCAGCTTAGAGTGGGACATTGAAGCTTTCTTT
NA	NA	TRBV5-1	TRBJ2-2	CASSVWTIGELFF	TGCGCCAGCAGCGTATGGACAATCGGGGAGCTGTTTTTT
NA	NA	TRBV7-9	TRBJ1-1	CASSFGGDLNTEAFF	TGTGCCAGCAGCTTTGGAGGGGACTTGAACACTGAAGCTTTCTTT
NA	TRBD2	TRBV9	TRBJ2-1	CASSVGRGGLGEQFF	TGTGCCAGCAGCGTAGGGCGGGGGGGCCTCGGTGAGCAGTTCTTC
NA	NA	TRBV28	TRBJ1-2	CASRGRVYYGYTF	TGTGCCAGCCGGGGGAGGGTTTACTATGGCTACACCTTC
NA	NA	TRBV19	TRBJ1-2	CASSAGQTYYGYTF	TGTGCCAGTAGCGCAGGGCAAACCTACTATGGCTACACCTTC
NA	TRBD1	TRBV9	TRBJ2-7	CASSVADRGYYEQYF	TGTGCCAGCAGCGTTGCGGACAGGGGTTACTACGAGCAGTACTTC
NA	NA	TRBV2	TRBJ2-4	CASSEIASVGIQYF	TGTGCCAGCAGTGAAATAGCTAGCGTCGGCATTCAGTACTTC
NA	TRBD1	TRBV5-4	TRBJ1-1	CASSLPGQGRTEAFF	TGTGCCAGCAGCTTGCCGGGACAGGGTAGGACTGAAGCTTTCTTT
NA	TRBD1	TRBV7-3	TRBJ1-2	CASSSGTAGYTF	TGTGCCAGCAGCTCCGGGACAGCGGGCTACACCTTC
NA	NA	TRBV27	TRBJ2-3	CASSSRQKGPDTQYF	TGTGCCAGCAGTTCCAGACAGAAAGGCCCAGATACGCAGTATTTT
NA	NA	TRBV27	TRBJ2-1	CASSLSQVNEQFF	TGTGCCAGCAGTTTATCTCAGGTTAATGAGCAGTTCTTC
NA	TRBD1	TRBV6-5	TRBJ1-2	CASREQGVNYGYTF	TGTGCCAGCAGAGAACAGGGGGTTAATTATGGCTACACCTTC
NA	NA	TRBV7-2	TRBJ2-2	CASSWDTKGTGELFF	TGTGCCAGCAGCTGGGACACCAAGGGGACCGGGGAGCTGTTTTTT
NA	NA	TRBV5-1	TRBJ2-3	CASSLGQFSTDTQYF	TGCGCCAGCAGCTTGGGGCAGTTTAGCACAGATACGCAGTATTTT
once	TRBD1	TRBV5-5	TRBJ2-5	CASSPGATQGVETQYF	TGTGCCAGCAGCCCCGGGGCCACACAGGGGGTTGAGACCCAGTACTTC
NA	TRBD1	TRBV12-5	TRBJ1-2	CASGLASPDRTGYTF	TGTGCTAGTGGTTTGGCCTCCCCGGACAGGACAGGCTACACCTTC
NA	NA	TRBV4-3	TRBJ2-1	CASSQDHYEQFF	TGCGCCAGCAGCCAAGATCACTATGAGCAGTTCTTC
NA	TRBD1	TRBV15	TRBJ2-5	CATSGTRQGRETQYF	TGTGCCACCAGCGGAACCAGACAGGGCCGAGAGACCCAGTACTTC
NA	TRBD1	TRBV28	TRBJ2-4	CASSQGQGGNIQYF	TGTGCCAGCAGCCAAGGACAGGGGGGAAACATTCAGTACTTC
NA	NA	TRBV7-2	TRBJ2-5	CASSSNAVSWGETQYF	TGTGCCAGCAGCTCAAACGCCGTCTCGTGGGGCGAGACCCAGTACTTC
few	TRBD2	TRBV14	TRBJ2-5	CASRRTSGTSRETQYF	TGTGCCAGCAGGCGCACTAGCGGGACCTCCAGAGAGACCCAGTACTTC
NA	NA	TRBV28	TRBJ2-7	CARGEHSYEQYF	TGTGCCCGCGGGGAGCACTCCTACGAGCAGTACTTC
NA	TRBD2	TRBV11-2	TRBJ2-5	CASSLLTPGLEQETQYF	TGTGCCAGCAGCTTACTCACCCCGGGACTAGAACAAGAGACCCAGTACTTC
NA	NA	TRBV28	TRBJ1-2	CASSFQGNYGYTF	TGTGCCAGCAGTTTCCAGGGAAACTATGGCTACACCTTC
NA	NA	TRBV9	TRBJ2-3	CASSVGSGDTQYF	TGTGCCAGCAGCGTAGGCAGTGGAGATACGCAGTATTTT
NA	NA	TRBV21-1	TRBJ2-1	CASTPLKGRDEQFF	TGTGCCAGCACCCCTTTGAAGGGGAGGGATGAGCAGTTCTTC
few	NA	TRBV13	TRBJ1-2	CASSSGPLETGANNYGYTF	TGTGCCAGCAGCTCCGGACCCTTGGAAACTGGGGCAAATAACTATGGCTACACCTTC
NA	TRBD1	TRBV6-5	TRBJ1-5	CASRRQGGNQPQHF	TGTGCCAGCAGAAGACAGGGGGGCAATCAGCCCCAGCATTTT
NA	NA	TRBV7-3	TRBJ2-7	CASSLSPGNYEQYF	TGTGCCAGCAGCTTAAGTCCAGGAAACTACGAGCAGTACTTC
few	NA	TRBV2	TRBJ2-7	CASSGQGYEQYF	TGTGCCAGCAGTGGGCAGGGGTACGAGCAGTACTTC